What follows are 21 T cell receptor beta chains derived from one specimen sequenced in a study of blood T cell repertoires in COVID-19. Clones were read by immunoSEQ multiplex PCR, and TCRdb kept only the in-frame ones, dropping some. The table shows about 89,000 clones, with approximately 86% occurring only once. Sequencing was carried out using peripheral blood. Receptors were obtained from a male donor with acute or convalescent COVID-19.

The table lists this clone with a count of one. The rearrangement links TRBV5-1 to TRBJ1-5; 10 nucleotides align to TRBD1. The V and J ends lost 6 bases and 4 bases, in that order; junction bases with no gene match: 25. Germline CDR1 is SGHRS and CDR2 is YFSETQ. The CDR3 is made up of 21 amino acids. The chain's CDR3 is CASNPNNRGTGAPVGNQPQHF. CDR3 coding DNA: TGCGCCAGCAACCCAAATAACCGCGGGACAGGGGCCCCTGTTGGAAATCAGCCCCAGCATTTT.

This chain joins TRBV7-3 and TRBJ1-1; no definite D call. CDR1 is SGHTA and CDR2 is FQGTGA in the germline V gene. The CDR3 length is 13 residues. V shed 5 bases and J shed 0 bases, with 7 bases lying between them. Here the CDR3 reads CASSVQLNTEAFF. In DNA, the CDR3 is TGTGCCAGCAGCGTACAGCTGAACACTGAAGCTTTCTTT.

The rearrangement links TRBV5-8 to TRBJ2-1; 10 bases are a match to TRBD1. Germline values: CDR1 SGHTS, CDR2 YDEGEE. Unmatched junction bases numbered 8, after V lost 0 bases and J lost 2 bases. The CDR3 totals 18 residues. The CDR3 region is CASSLARQGALTYNEQFF. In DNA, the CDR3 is TGTGCCAGCAGCTTGGCAAGACAGGGGGCCTTGACCTACAATGAGCAGTTCTTC.

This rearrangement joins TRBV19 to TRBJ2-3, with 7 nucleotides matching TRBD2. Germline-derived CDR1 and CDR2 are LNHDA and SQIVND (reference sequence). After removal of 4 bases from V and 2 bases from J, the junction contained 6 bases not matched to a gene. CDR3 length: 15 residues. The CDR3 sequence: CASSTSGTHTDTQYF. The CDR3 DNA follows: TGTGCCAGTAGTACGAGCGGGACTCACACAGATACGCAGTATTTT.

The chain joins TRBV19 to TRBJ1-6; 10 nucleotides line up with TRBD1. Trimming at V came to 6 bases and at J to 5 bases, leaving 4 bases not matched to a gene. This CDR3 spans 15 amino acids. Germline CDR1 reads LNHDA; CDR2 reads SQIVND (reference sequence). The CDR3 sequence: CASRSGQGDNSPLHF. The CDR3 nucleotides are TGTGCCAGTAGGAGCGGACAGGGGGATAATTCACCCCTCCACTTT.

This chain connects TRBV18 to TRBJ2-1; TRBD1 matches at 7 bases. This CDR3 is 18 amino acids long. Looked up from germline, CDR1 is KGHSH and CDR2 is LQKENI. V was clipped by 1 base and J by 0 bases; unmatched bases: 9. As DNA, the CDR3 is TGTGCCAGCTCACCACTATTACAGGGGTCGGGCTCCTACAATGAGCAGTTCTTC. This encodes CASSPLLQGSGSYNEQFF. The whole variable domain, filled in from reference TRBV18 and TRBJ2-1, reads NAGVMQNPRHLVRRRGQEARLRCSPMKGHSHVYWYRQLPEEGLKFMVYLQKENIIDESGMPKERFSAEFPKEGPSILRIQQVVRGDSAAYFCASSPLLQGSGSYNEQFFGPGTRLTVL.

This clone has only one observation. This CDR3 reads CASSLGARGSGEKLFF. The CDR3 DNA follows: TGTGCCAGCAGCTTAGGGGCCAGGGGGTCGGGCGAAAAACTGTTTTTT. V gene TRBV7-2 combines with J gene TRBJ1-4; the match to TRBD1 covers 7 bases. The CDR3 contains 16 residues. Per the germline V gene, CDR1 is SGHTA and CDR2 is FQGNSA. With V trimmed by 1 base and J by 8 bases, 10 bases remained unmatched.

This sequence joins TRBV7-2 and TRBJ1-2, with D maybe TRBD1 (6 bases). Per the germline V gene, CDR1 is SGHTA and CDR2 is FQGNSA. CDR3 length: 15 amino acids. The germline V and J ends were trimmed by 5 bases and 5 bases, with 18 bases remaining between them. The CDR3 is CASSTGQQRFYGYTF. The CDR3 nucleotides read TGTGCCAGCAGCACTGGACAGCAACGGTTTTATGGCTACACCTTC.

The CDR3 is CASSREVPGLANTDTQYF. In DNA, the CDR3 is TGCGCCAGCAGCCGGGAGGTACCGGGACTAGCAAACACAGATACGCAGTATTTT. The chain is built from TRBV4-1 and TRBJ2-3; TRBD2 matches at 9 bases. Germline loops: CDR1 MGHRA, CDR2 YSYEKL. V was pared by 4 bases and J by 2 bases, with 13 bases of the junction left unmatched. The length of the CDR3 is 18 residues.

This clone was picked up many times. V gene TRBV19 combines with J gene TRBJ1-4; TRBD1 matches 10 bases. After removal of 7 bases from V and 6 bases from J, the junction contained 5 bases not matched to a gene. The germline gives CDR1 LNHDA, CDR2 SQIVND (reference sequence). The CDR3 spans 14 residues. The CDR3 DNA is TGTGCCAGTATTGCCGGGACAGGGGATGAAAAACTGTTTTTT. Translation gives CASIAGTGDEKLFF.

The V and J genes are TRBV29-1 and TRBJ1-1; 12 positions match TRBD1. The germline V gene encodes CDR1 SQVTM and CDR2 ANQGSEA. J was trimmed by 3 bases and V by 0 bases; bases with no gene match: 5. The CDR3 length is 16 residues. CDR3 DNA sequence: TGCAGCGTTGAAGATCGGGGACAGGGGGCTGACACTGAAGCTTTCTTT. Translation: CSVEDRGQGADTEAFF.

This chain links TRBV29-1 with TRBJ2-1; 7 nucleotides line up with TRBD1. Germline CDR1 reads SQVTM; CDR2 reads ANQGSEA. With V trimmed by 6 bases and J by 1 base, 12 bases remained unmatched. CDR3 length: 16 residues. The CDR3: CSVATGILRSYNEQFF. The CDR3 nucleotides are TGCAGCGTAGCGACAGGGATCCTAAGGTCCTACAATGAGCAGTTCTTC.

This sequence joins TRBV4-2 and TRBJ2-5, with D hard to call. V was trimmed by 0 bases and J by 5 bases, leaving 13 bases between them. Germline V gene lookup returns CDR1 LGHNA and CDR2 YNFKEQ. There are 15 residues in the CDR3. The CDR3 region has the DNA TGTGCCAGCAGCCAAGATTGGGCGTCCCGGGAGACCCAGTACTTC. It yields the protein CASSQDWASRETQYF.

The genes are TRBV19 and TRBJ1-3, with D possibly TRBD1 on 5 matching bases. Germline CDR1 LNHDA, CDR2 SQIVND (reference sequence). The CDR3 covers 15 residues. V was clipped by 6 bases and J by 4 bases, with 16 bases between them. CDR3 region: CASSLQGGFGNTIYF. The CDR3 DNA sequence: TGTGCCAGTAGCCTCCAGGGAGGGTTCGGAAACACCATATATTTT.

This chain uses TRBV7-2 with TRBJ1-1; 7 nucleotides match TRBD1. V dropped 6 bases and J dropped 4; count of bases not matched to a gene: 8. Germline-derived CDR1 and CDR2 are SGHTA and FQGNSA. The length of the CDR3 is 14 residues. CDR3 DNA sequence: TGTGCCAGCAGACGAGGGGGCGCTGGCACTGAAGCTTTCTTT. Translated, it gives CASRRGGAGTEAFF.

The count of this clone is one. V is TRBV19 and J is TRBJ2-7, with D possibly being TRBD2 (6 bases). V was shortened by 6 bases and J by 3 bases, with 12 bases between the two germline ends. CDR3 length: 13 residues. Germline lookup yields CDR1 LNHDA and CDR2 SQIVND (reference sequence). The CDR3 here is CASSTGGNYEQYF. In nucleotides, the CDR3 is TGTGCCAGTAGCACAGGCGGGAACTACGAGCAGTACTTC.

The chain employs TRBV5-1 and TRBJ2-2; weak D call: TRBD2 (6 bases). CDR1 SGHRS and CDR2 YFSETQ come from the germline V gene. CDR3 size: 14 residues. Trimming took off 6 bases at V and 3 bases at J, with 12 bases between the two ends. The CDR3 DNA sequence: TGCGCCAGCAAGCCCGGAGGGGACACCGGGGAGCTGTTTTTT. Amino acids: CASKPGGDTGELFF.

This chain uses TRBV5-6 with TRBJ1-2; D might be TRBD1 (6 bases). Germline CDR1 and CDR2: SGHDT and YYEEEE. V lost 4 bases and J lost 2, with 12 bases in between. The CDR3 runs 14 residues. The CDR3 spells CASSLGTNNYGYTF. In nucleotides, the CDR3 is TGTGCCAGCAGCCTGGGGACAAACAACTATGGCTACACCTTC.

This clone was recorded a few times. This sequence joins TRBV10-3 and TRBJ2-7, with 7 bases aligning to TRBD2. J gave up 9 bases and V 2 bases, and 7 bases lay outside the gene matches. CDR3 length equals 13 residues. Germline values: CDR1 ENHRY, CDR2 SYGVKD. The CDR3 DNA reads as TGTGCCATCAGTGAGGCTAGCGGAACGGGGCAGTACTTC. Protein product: CAISEASGTGQYF.

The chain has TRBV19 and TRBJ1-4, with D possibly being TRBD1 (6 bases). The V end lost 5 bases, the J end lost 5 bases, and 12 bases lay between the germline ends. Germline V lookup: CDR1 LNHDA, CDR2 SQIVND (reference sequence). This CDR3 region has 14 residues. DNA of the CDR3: TGTGCCAGTAGTCGGGGCAGGGGAAATGAAAAACTGTTTTTT. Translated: CASSRGRGNEKLFF.

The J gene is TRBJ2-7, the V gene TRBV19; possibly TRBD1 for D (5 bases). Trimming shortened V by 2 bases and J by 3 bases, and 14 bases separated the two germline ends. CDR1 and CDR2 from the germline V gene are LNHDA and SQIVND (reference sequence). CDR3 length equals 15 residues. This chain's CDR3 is CASSISVRVSYEQYF. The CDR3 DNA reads TGTGCCAGTAGTATAAGTGTCAGGGTGAGCTACGAGCAGTACTTC.